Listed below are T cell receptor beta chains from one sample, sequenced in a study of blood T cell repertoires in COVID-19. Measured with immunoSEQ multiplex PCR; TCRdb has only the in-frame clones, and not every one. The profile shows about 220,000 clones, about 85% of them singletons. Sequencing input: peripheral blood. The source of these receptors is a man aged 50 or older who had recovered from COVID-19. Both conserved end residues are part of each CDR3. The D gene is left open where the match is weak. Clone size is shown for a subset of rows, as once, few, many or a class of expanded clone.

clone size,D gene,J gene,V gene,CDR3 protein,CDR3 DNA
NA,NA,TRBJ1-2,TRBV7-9,CASSYYETVLHTF,TGTGCCAGCAGCTATTATGAAACCGTACTCCACACCTTC
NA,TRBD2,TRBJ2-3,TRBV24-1,CATSPGLAGGTDTQYF,TGTGCCACCAGTCCGGGACTAGCGGGAGGCACAGATACGCAGTATTTT
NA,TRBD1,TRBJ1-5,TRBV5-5,CASSLLGDRNQPQHF,TGTGCCAGCAGCTTGTTAGGGGACAGGAATCAGCCCCAGCATTTT
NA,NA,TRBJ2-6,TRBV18,CASSPLVGGANVLTF,TGTGCCAGCTCACCACTGGTCGGTGGGGCCAACGTCCTGACTTTC
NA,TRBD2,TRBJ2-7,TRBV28,CASSSAGTSGRVYEQYF,TGTGCCAGCAGTTCCGCCGGGACTAGCGGGAGGGTCTACGAGCAGTACTTC
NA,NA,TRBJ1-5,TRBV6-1,CASSEPAGIQPQHF,TGTGCCAGCAGTGAACCGGCAGGGATCCAGCCCCAGCATTTT
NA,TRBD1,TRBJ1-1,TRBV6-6,CASRQQGVHTEAFF,TGTGCCAGCAGACAACAGGGGGTACACACTGAAGCTTTCTTT
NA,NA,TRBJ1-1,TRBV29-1,CSDLRGVRTEAFF,TGCAGCGACCTCAGGGGCGTTCGCACTGAAGCTTTCTTT
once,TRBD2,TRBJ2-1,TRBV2,CASLKGLAGREQFF,TGTGCCAGCCTCAAGGGACTAGCGGGACGTGAGCAGTTCTTC
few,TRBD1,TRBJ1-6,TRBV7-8,CASTTGVNSPLHF,TGTGCCAGCACCACAGGGGTCAATTCACCCCTCCACTTT
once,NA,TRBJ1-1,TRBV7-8,CASSSGGTEAFF,TGTGCCAGCAGCTCCGGGGGGACTGAAGCTTTCTTT
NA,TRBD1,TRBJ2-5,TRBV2,CASSGTGGWIQYF,TGTGCCAGCAGTGGGACAGGGGGCTGGATCCAGTACTTC
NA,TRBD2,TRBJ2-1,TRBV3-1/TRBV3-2,CASSLELAGYNEQFF,TGTGCCAGCAGCCTAGAATTAGCGGGATACAATGAGCAGTTCTTC
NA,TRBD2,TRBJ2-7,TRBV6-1,CASSEAEGLAGPIYEQYF,TGTGCCAGCAGTGAAGCAGAGGGACTAGCGGGCCCAATCTACGAGCAGTACTTC
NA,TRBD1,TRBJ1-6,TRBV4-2,CASSLDREDNSPLHF,TGTGCCAGCAGCCTCGACAGGGAAGATAATTCACCCCTCCACTTT
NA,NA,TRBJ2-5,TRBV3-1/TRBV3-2,CASSPSPGAQETQYF,TGTGCCAGCAGCCCCTCTCCGGGAGCGCAAGAGACCCAGTACTTC
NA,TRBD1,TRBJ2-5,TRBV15,CATSANTGGRETQYF,TGTGCCACCAGCGCAAATACAGGGGGGCGGGAGACCCAGTACTTC
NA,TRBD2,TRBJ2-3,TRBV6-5,CASTVAGGPDTQYF,TGTGCCAGCACCGTGGCGGGGGGTCCAGATACGCAGTATTTT
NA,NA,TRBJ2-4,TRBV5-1,CASSHFPFEAKNIQYF,TGCGCCAGCAGCCACTTTCCTTTCGAAGCCAAAAACATTCAGTACTTC
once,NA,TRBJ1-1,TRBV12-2,CASRLLGVNTEAFF,TGTGCAAGTCGACTTTTAGGGGTAAACACTGAAGCTTTCTTT
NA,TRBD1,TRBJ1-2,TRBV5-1,CASSLEGGTGGYTF,TGCGCCAGCAGCTTGGAAGGCGGGACAGGCGGCTACACCTTC
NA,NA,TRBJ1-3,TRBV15,CATSNRAGNTIYF,TGTGCCACCAGTAACAGGGCTGGAAACACCATATATTTT
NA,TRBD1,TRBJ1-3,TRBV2,CASTGDSGNTIYF,TGTGCCAGCACTGGGGACAGTGGAAACACCATATATTTT
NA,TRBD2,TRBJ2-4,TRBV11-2,CASSLRTSGKNIQYF,TGTGCCAGCAGCTTAAGGACTAGCGGTAAAAACATTCAGTACTTC
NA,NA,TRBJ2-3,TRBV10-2,CASSESERWGPDTQYF,TGCGCCAGCAGTGAGTCAGAAAGGTGGGGCCCAGATACGCAGTATTTT
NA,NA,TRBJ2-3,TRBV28,CASSVGGQSTDTQYF,TGTGCCAGCTCTGTAGGAGGACAGTCTACAGATACGCAGTATTTT
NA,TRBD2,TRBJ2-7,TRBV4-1,CASSQGGLLYEQYF,TGCGCCAGCAGCCAAGGGGGACTACTCTACGAGCAGTACTTC
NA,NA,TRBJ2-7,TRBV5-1,CASSLAVRSTGSYEQYF,TGCGCCAGCAGCTTGGCCGTCCGATCCACAGGGTCCTACGAGCAGTACTTC
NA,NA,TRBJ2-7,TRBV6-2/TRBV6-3,CASSYSQAQRSYEQYF,TGTGCCAGCAGTTACAGCCAGGCTCAACGCTCCTACGAGCAGTACTTC
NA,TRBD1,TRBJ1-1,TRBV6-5,CASNRQGAGTEAFF,TGTGCCAGCAACCGACAGGGGGCGGGCACTGAAGCTTTCTTT
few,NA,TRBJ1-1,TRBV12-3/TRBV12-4,CASSYEAEAFF,TGTGCCAGCAGTTACGAGGCTGAAGCTTTCTTT
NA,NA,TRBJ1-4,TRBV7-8,CASSAKTGQRREKLFF,TGTGCCAGCAGCGCAAAAACAGGACAGCGAAGGGAAAAACTGTTTTTT
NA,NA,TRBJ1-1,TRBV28,CASSSRQYLVAEAFF,TGTGCCAGCAGTTCACGACAGTACCTGGTCGCTGAAGCTTTCTTT
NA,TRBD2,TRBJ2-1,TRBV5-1,CASSLEAAGDNEQFF,TGCGCCAGCAGCTTGGAGGCAGCGGGGGACAATGAGCAGTTCTTC
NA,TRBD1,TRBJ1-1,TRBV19,CASGAPRGTGDTEAFF,TGTGCCAGTGGGGCCCCCCGCGGGACAGGGGACACTGAAGCTTTCTTT
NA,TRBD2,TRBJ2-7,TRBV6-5,CASSYSRLAAYEQYF,TGTGCCAGCAGTTACTCGAGACTAGCGGCCTACGAGCAGTACTTC
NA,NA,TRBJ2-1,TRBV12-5,CASGLDVRPRPYNEQFF,TGTGCTAGTGGTTTAGACGTGAGGCCCCGCCCCTACAATGAGCAGTTCTTC
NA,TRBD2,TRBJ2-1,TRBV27,CASSLSRSLAGLYNEQFF,TGTGCCAGCAGTTTATCGAGATCCCTAGCGGGGCTTTACAATGAGCAGTTCTTC
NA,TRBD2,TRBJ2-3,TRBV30,CAWSFFLAGTDTQYF,TGTGCCTGGAGCTTTTTCTTAGCGGGAACAGATACGCAGTATTTT
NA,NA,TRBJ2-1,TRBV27,CASSSLSNEQFF,TGTGCCAGCAGTTCTCTTTCCAATGAGCAGTTCTTC
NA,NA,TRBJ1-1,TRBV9,CASSVEVGSRGFF,TGTGCCAGCAGCGTAGAGGTCGGCAGTCGAGGATTCTTT
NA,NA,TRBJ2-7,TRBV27,CASSLYPTADRYRAYEQYF,TGTGCCAGCAGTTTGTACCCAACCGCCGACAGGTACAGGGCCTACGAGCAGTACTTC
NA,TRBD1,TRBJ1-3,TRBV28,CASSTGVSGNTIYF,TGTGCCAGCAGTACAGGGGTTTCTGGAAACACCATATATTTT
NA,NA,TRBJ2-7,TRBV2,CASSEPGNLWEQYF,TGTGCCAGCAGTGAACCAGGGAATCTTTGGGAGCAGTACTTC
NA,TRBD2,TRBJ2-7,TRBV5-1,CASSFLLAGGPYEQYF,TGCGCCAGCAGCTTCCTGTTAGCGGGAGGGCCCTACGAGCAGTACTTC
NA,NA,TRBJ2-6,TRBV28,CASTSSWANVLTF,TGTGCCAGCACCTCTTCTTGGGCCAACGTCCTGACTTTC
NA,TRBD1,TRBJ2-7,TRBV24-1,CATTKLRGGQGFYEQYF,TGTGCCACCACCAAATTAAGGGGGGGACAGGGGTTCTACGAGCAGTACTTC
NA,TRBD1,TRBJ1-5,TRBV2,CASSEQGTGTQPQHF,TGTGCCAGCAGTGAGCAAGGGACAGGTACTCAGCCCCAGCATTTT
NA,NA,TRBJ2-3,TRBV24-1,CATSDFKGSDTQYF,TGTGCCACCAGTGATTTTAAGGGGTCAGATACGCAGTATTTT
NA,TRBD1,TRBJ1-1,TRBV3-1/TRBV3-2,CASSPGQKNTEAFF,TGTGCCAGCAGCCCGGGACAGAAGAACACTGAAGCTTTCTTT
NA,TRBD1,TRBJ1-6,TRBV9,CASSTPGTGSSPLHF,TGTGCCAGCAGCACCCCCGGGACAGGGAGTTCACCCCTCCACTTT